This T cell receptor (beta chain) was recovered during a study of control samples from healthy donors and cancer patients. Sequencing was performed with immunoSEQ multiplex PCR; in TCRdb, only in-frame clones are kept and a portion is missing. The table records 150,000 or so clones, roughly 90% of them present only once. The CDR3 totals 14 residues. Germline loops: CDR1 LGHDT, CDR2 YNNKEL (reference sequence). V gave up 0 bases and J gave up 5 bases; unmatched junction bases: 3. This sequence originates from a young man in good health. This sequence joins TRBV3-1 (or the pseudogene TRBV3-2) and TRBJ1-2; 7 bases map to TRBD1. Sequencing used blood. This chain's CDR3 is CASSQEQGLYGYTF. DNA of the CDR3: TGTGCCAGCAGCCAAGAACAGGGGTTGTATGGCTACACCTTC.